This T cell receptor (beta chain) emerged from a study of Tregs in tolerant kidney transplant recipients. Libraries were prepared by immunoSEQ multiplex PCR; TCRdb keeps only in-frame clonotypes and omits some of them. Among 15,000 to 18,000 clones listed, just over 90% were seen once. This TCR derives from a human donor in good health. Specimen: CD8+ T cells from blood.

The CDR3 nucleotides are TGTGCCAGCAGCTCCCTCGGACTAGCGGTCCGTGATGAGCTGTTTTTT. Protein product: CASSSLGLAVRDELFF. The chain is built from TRBV13 and TRBJ2-2; 10 bases fit TRBD2. Germline assignment: CDR1 PRHDT and CDR2 FYEKMQ (reference sequence). Unmatched junction bases numbered 13, after V lost 4 bases and J lost 11 bases. The CDR3 length is 16 residues. Full variable domain (remainder filled in from reference TRBV13 and TRBJ2-2): AAGVIQSPRHLIKEKRETATLKCYPIPRHDTVYWYQQGPGQDPQFLISFYEKMQSDKGSIPDRFSAQQFSDYHSELNMSSLELGDSALYFCASSSLGLAVRDELFFGEGSRLTVL.